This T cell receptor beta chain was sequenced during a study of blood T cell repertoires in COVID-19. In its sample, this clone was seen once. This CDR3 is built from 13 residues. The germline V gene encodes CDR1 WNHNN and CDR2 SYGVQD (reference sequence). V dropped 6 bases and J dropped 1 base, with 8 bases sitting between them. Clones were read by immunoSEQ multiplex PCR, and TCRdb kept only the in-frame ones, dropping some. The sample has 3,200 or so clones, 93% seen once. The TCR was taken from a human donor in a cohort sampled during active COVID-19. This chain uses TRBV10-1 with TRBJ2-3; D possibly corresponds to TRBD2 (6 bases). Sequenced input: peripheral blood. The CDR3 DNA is TGCGCCAGCAGCCGCGGGGGCACAGATACGCAGTATTTT. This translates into CASSRGGTDTQYF.